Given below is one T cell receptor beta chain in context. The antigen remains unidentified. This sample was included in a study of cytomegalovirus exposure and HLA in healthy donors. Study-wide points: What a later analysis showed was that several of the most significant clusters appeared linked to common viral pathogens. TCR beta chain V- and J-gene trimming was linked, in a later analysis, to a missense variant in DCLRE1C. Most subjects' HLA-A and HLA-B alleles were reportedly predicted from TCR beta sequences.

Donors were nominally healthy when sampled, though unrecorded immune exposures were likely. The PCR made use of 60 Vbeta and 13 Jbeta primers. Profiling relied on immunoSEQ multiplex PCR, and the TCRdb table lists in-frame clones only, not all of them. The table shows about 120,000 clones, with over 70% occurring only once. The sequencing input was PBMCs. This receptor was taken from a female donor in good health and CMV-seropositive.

This chain's CDR3 is CASSPRLPLRGARGYTF. CDR3 nucleotide sequence: TGTGCCAGCAGCCCCCGATTACCGTTAAGAGGAGCGCGGGGCTACACCTTC. The chain combines TRBV11-1 with TRBJ1-2; D is ambiguous. CDR3 size: 17 residues. Germline V gene data show CDR1 as SGHAT and CDR2 as FQDESV (reference sequence). V lost 5 bases and J 8 bases, leaving 27 bases between the germline ends.